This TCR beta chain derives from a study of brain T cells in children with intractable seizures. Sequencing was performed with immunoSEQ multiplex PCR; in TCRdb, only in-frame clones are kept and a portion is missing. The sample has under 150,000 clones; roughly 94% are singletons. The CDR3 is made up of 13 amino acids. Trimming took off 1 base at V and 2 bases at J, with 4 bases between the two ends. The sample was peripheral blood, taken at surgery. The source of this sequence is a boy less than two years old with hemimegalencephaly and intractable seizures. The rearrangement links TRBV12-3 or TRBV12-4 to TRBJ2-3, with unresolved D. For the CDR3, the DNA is TGTGCCAGCAGTTTAGGGGACACAGATACGCAGTATTTT. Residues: CASSLGDTDTQYF.